These T cell receptor beta chains were read from a single sample in a study of OX40 agonist ivuxolimab in advanced cancers. Sequencing used immunoSEQ multiplex PCR; TCRdb keeps in-frame clones, though not all of them. This sample has 70,000 to 100,000 clones, with approximately 90% found just once. The source was CD4+ or CD8+ T cells sorted from blood, collected in a trial of the OX40 agonist ivuxolimab. The source of these receptors is an adult with an advanced solid tumor such as melanoma, head and neck, liver or kidney cancer. CDR3s leave out the opening cysteine and the closing phenylalanine or tryptophan. Fields, in order: D gene, V gene, CDR3 protein. The D gene is left open where the match is weak.

TRBD2	TRBV2	ASSDRSGVPLYEQY
.	TRBV7-2	ASSSLPVGSNTGELF
.	TRBV19	ASRQLSGNYNEQF
.	TRBV10-3	AISESGTFNTGELF
.	TRBV19	ASSMYGGPQETQY
.	TRBV5-1	ASSETGVTNEKLF
.	TRBV6-5	ASSPQFSNQPQH
.	TRBV25-1	ASSVGGETQY
TRBD1	TRBV28	ASSPGTESRETQY
.	TRBV25-1	ASSEHLMGARAF
.	TRBV25-1	ASSAGGGSYNEQF
.	TRBV7-9	ASSLFRTLTDTQY
TRBD2	TRBV5-4	ASSGLAGVADTQY
TRBD2	TRBV14	ASSPWLAGVSYNEQF
.	TRBV27	ASSPSGRAYEQY
.	TRBV23-1	ASSQNKIPDNEQF
TRBD2	TRBV19	ASSTAMLAGGYEQY
.	TRBV23-1	ASSQGRGFRARFIDEQF
TRBD1	TRBV5-1	ASSLSQGAPREQY